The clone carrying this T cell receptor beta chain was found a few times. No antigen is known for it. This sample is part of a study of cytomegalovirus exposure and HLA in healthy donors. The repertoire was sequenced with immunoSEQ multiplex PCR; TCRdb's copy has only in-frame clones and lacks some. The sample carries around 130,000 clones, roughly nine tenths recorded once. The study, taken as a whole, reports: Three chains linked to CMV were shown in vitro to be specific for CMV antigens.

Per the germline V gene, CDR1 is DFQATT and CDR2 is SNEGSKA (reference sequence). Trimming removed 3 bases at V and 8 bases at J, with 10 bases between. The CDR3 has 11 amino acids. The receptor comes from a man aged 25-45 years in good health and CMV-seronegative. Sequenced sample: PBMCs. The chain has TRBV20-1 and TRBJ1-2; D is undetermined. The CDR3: CSARAGEGYTF. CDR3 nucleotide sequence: TGCAGTGCTAGGGCTGGAGAGGGCTACACCTTC.